These 26 T cell receptor beta chains were all obtained from the same sample, sequenced in a study of vaccination effects on CD4 cells after COVID-19. Their antigen targets remain unknown. Peptide-pool stimulation followed by sequencing identified expanded antigen-specific CD4+ clonotypes in the ViraFEST assay. The culture ran for about 10 days, and then CD4+ T cells were isolated. All participants had two doses of either the BNT162b2 or mRNA-1273 vaccine. Sequencing was performed with immunoSEQ multiplex PCR; in TCRdb, only in-frame clones are kept and a portion is missing. The sample records approximately 70,000 clones, about 80% being singletons. The sample in question was CD4+ T cells from PBMCs cultured with HCoV-OC43 spike peptides, obtained after COVID-19 vaccination. Subset given: HCoV-OC43 spike overlapping peptide pool stimulation. The receptors shown here come from a human donor who received a COVID-19 vaccine.

The chain carries TRBV24-1 and TRBJ2-5; 9 bases are shared with TRBD2. V gave up 6 bases and J gave up 3 bases; unmatched junction bases: 4. In germline, CDR1 is KGHDR, CDR2 SFDVKD. This CDR3 has 14 residues. This chain's CDR3 is CATSPSGAEETQYF. In DNA, the CDR3 is TGTGCCACCAGTCCTAGCGGGGCAGAAGAGACCCAGTACTTC.

This chain connects TRBV27 to TRBJ2-5; perhaps TRBD2 as D (5 bases). CDR1 is MNHEY and CDR2 is SMNVEV in the germline V gene (reference sequence). V was trimmed by 2 bases and J by 5 bases, leaving 9 bases between them. CDR3 size: 13 residues. CDR3 region: CASSLRGLETQYF. As DNA, the CDR3 is TGTGCCAGCAGTTTACGGGGTCTGGAGACCCAGTACTTC.

The V gene is TRBV5-5, the J gene TRBJ2-2; TRBD2 agrees at 8 bases. The V and J ends lost 4 bases and 3 bases, in that order; junction bases with no gene match: 5. CDR3 size: 15 residues. CDR1 is SGHKS and CDR2 is YYEKEE in the germline V gene (reference sequence). CDR3 sequence (DNA): TGTGCCAGCAGCCCGCGGGGGGCGGACACCGGGGAGCTGTTTTTT. Its translation is CASSPRGADTGELFF. Using reference TRBV5-5 and TRBJ2-2 for the parts outside the CDR3, the full variable domain is DAGVTQSPTHLIKTRGQQVTLRCSPISGHKSVSWYQQVLGQGPQFIFQYYEKEERGRGNFPDRFSARQFPNYSSELNVNALLLGDSALYLCASSPRGADTGELFFGEGSRLTVL.

The V gene is TRBV6-5, the J gene TRBJ1-6; 12 nucleotides agree with TRBD1. The germline CDR1 and CDR2 sequences are MNHEY and SVGAGI. The CDR3 is 15 residues long. The trim removed 5 bases at V and 10 bases at J, leaving 6 bases unmatched. The CDR3 DNA reads as TGTGCCAGCAGTCGGGACAGGGGGCCGAGCTCACCCCTCCACTTT. Encoded protein: CASSRDRGPSSPLHF.

The V and J genes are TRBV6-5 and TRBJ1-1; D call uncertain. Trimming took off 9 bases at V and 3 bases at J, with 11 bases between the two ends. The CDR3 is 12 residues long. Germline assignment: CDR1 MNHEY and CDR2 SVGAGI. The CDR3 spells CARAGRDTEAFF. The CDR3 nucleotides are TGTGCCAGGGCTGGCCGGGACACTGAAGCTTTCTTT.

V is TRBV7-2 and J is TRBJ1-2; 8 nucleotides match TRBD1. This CDR3 is 14 amino acids long. V shed 5 bases, J shed 5 bases, and the junction held 7 bases outside the gene matches. Germline V lookup: CDR1 SGHTA, CDR2 FQGNSA. The CDR3 DNA sequence: TGTGCCAGCAGCCCTCGGACAGGGTCGTATGGCTACACCTTC. Translated: CASSPRTGSYGYTF.

The genes are TRBV5-1 and TRBJ1-2, with D unresolved. V lost 0 bases and J lost 0, with 9 bases in between. The CDR3 contains 15 residues. CDR1 is SGHRS, CDR2 YFSETQ, per germline. The CDR3 spells CASSLGQHPNYGYTF. In DNA, the CDR3 is TGCGCCAGCAGCTTGGGGCAACATCCTAACTATGGCTACACCTTC.

The chain is built from TRBV6-5 and TRBJ1-2; D is possibly TRBD1 (5 bases). V was shortened by 0 bases and J by 8 bases, with 13 bases between the two germline ends. Germline V lookup: CDR1 MNHEY, CDR2 SVGAGI. The CDR3 has 14 amino acids. The DNA of the CDR3 is TGTGCCAGCAGTTACTCGGACAAGACGGACGGCTACACCTTC. Translation: CASSYSDKTDGYTF.

The count of this clone is one. The CDR3 here is CASSDQGGVSYEQYV. The CDR3 DNA reads as TGCGCCAGCAGTGATCAGGGGGGGGTCTCCTACGAGCAGTACGTC. The chain carries TRBV10-2 and TRBJ2-7, with D possibly being TRBD1 or TRBD2 (7 bases each). Germline lookup yields CDR1 WSHSY and CDR2 SAAADI. The CDR3 extends over 15 amino acids. V was shortened by 3 bases and J by 0 bases, with 12 bases between the two germline ends.

This sequence joins TRBV5-6 and TRBJ1-2; D is unclear. Germline-derived CDR1 and CDR2 are SGHDT and YYEEEE. Trimming pared 5 bases from V and 3 bases from J, leaving 14 bases between. There are 14 residues in the CDR3. This chain's CDR3 is CASRIERLDYGYTF. The CDR3 DNA is TGTGCCAGCAGAATAGAGCGACTGGACTATGGCTACACCTTC.

The chain uses TRBV6-2 or TRBV6-3 and TRBJ2-7; 9 bases align to TRBD2. There are 14 residues in the CDR3. From germline, CDR1 is MNHEY and CDR2 SVGEGT. J lost 9 bases, V lost 4 bases, and 10 bases had no gene match. CDR3: CASSSPASGERQYV. In nucleotides, the CDR3 is TGTGCCAGCAGTTCGCCGGCTAGCGGGGAGAGGCAGTACGTC.

The CDR3 here is CASSFRDSERGYTF. CDR3 bases: TGTGCCAGCAGCTTCCGGGATTCGGAACGTGGCTACACCTTC. This chain links TRBV5-5 with TRBJ1-2; the D is unclear. In germline, CDR1 is SGHKS, CDR2 YYEKEE (reference sequence). This CDR3 region has 14 residues. V gave up 2 bases and J gave up 7 bases, with 15 bases separating them. The whole variable domain, filled in from reference TRBV5-5 and TRBJ1-2, reads DAGVTQSPTHLIKTRGQQVTLRCSPISGHKSVSWYQQVLGQGPQFIFQYYEKEERGRGNFPDRFSARQFPNYSSELNVNALLLGDSALYLCASSFRDSERGYTFGSGTRLTVV.

The rearrangement links TRBV4-3 to TRBJ1-5; D is possibly TRBD1 (5 bases). The CDR3 extends over 14 amino acids. The germline gives CDR1 LGHNA, CDR2 YSLEER. Trimming took 4 bases from V and 5 from J, leaving 12 bases between them. CDR3 residues: CASSPGPGYQPQHF. In DNA, the CDR3 is TGCGCCAGCAGCCCCGGGCCAGGGTATCAGCCCCAGCATTTT.

This clone has a handful of counts. The V and J genes are TRBV6-5 and TRBJ1-6; 7 nucleotides line up with TRBD1. Germline loops: CDR1 MNHEY, CDR2 SVGAGI. The ends lost 0 bases at V and 10 bases at J; junction bases unmatched: 9. This CDR3 is 16 amino acids long. The CDR3 DNA reads TGTGCCAGCAGTTACTCCCCGGCGACAGGGCAGTCACCCCTCCACTTT. Translation: CASSYSPATGQSPLHF.

The J gene is TRBJ2-3, the V gene TRBV9; 8 bases align to TRBD1. Losses at the gene ends were 5 bases for V and 3 bases for J; bases not matched to a gene: 5. The germline gives CDR1 SGDLS, CDR2 YYNGEE. This CDR3 is 14 amino acids long. The DNA of the CDR3 is TGTGCCAGCAGGCGGACAGGGACGACAGATACGCAGTATTTT. Translated, it gives CASRRTGTTDTQYF.

The chain carries TRBV10-2 and TRBJ2-2, with 12 nucleotides matching TRBD2. Trimming at V came to 4 bases and at J to 6 bases, leaving 6 bases not matched to a gene. This CDR3 is 16 amino acids long. Germline lookup yields CDR1 WSHSY and CDR2 SAAADI. The CDR3 spells CASSGPSGGAPGELFF. The CDR3 region has the DNA TGCGCCAGCAGTGGACCTAGCGGGGGGGCCCCCGGGGAGCTGTTTTTT.

This clone was seen more than once but under ten times. V is TRBV18 and J is TRBJ2-2, with D possibly matching TRBD1 (5 bases). The germline CDR1 and CDR2 sequences are KGHSH and LQKENI. The CDR3 consists of 13 residues. The V gene lost 5 bases and the J gene lost 6 bases, with 10 bases spanning the gap. As DNA, the CDR3 is TGTGCCAGCTCATCGTCAGGGTCCGGGGAGCTGTTTTTT. This codes for CASSSSGSGELFF. Complete variable domain (other parts from reference TRBV18 and TRBJ2-2): NAGVMQNPRHLVRRRGQEARLRCSPMKGHSHVYWYRQLPEEGLKFMVYLQKENIIDESGMPKERFSAEFPKEGPSILRIQQVVRGDSAAYFCASSSSGSGELFFGEGSRLTVL.

The genes are TRBV10-1 and TRBJ2-1; 11 bases map to TRBD2. V was pared by 0 bases and J by 7 bases, with 2 bases of the junction left unmatched. Germline-derived CDR1 and CDR2 are WNHNN and SYGVQD (reference sequence). The CDR3 contains 15 residues. The CDR3 DNA reads as TGCGCCAGCAGTGAGTCGACTAGCGGGGTGAATGAGCAGTTCTTC. It codes for CASSESTSGVNEQFF.

The CDR3 loop is CASSKPGLAGGQDTQYF. In DNA form, the CDR3 reads TGCGCCAGCAGCAAGCCGGGACTAGCGGGGGGGCAAGATACGCAGTATTTT. The chain employs TRBV5-1 and TRBJ2-3; 16 bases fit TRBD2. Looked up from germline, CDR1 is SGHRS and CDR2 is YFSETQ. With 4 bases clipped from V and 5 bases from J, the junction kept 7 bases outside the gene matches. This CDR3 comprises 17 residues.

The CDR3 DNA is TGTGCCAGTAGCCTAACTAGCGGGGGGGCATATGAGCAGTTCTTC. This sequence encodes CASSLTSGGAYEQFF. The V call is TRBV19, the J call TRBJ2-1, with 13 nucleotides matching TRBD2. Per the germline V gene, CDR1 is LNHDA and CDR2 is SQIVND (reference sequence). The CDR3 extends over 15 amino acids. Trimming at V came to 6 bases and at J to 8 bases, leaving 7 bases not matched to a gene.

The V call is TRBV5-4, the J call TRBJ1-6; a possible D gene is TRBD1 (6 bases). CDR1 is SGHNT and CDR2 is YYREEE in the germline V gene (reference sequence). The V and J ends lost 3 bases and 8 bases respectively, with 15 bases between them. CDR3 size: 15 residues. In DNA form, the CDR3 reads TGTGCCAGCAGCTCACAGGGTTTATATGATTCACCCCTCCACTTT. It specifies CASSSQGLYDSPLHF.

The DNA of the CDR3 is TGCGCCAGCAGCTCAAATACAGGGTTGGGAGAGACCCAGTACTTC. Protein sequence: CASSSNTGLGETQYF. The gene calls are TRBV5-1 and TRBJ2-5; tentative D call: TRBD1 (6 bases). V gave up 3 bases and J gave up 4 bases, with 16 bases separating them. CDR1 is SGHRS, CDR2 YFSETQ, per germline. This CDR3 is built from 15 residues.

CDR3: CASIRDRVQYQPQHF. DNA of the CDR3: TGTGCCAGCATCCGAGACAGAGTACAGTATCAGCCCCAGCATTTT. The chain recombines TRBV19 with TRBJ1-5; TRBD1 might be the D (5 bases). The CDR3 totals 15 residues. With 9 bases removed from V and 5 bases from J, the gap between germline ends came to 20 bases. The germline CDR1 and CDR2 sequences are LNHDA and SQIVND (reference sequence).

V is TRBV5-5 and J is TRBJ2-7, with 9 bases identical to TRBD1. The CDR3 sequence is 17 residues long. Germline loops: CDR1 SGHKS, CDR2 YYEKEE (reference sequence). V lost 5 bases to trimming and J lost 4 bases; unmatched junction nucleotides: 16. The CDR3 here is CASSFVSGTGNSYEQYV. The CDR3 bases are TGTGCCAGCAGTTTCGTATCCGGGACAGGGAACTCATACGAGCAGTACGTC.

The chain is built from TRBV5-4 and TRBJ2-1; 11 nucleotides align to TRBD2. The germline gives CDR1 SGHNT, CDR2 YYREEE (reference sequence). This CDR3 has 18 residues. Losses at the gene ends were 5 bases for V and 6 bases for J; bases not matched to a gene: 16. For the CDR3, the DNA is TGTGCCAGCAGATTAAACCAACCAGGACTAGCGGGTACCAATGAGCAGTTCTTC. Encoded protein: CASRLNQPGLAGTNEQFF.

The chain combines TRBV11-2 with TRBJ1-5; the D gene is possibly TRBD1 (6 bases). Germline V gene data show CDR1 as SGHAT and CDR2 as FQNNGV. The CDR3 runs 14 residues. The V gene lost 0 bases and the J gene lost 7 bases, with 10 bases spanning the gap. This chain's CDR3 is CASSLDRGGQPQHF. CDR3 nucleotides: TGTGCCAGCAGCTTAGACAGGGGAGGGCAGCCCCAGCATTTT. Supplemented by reference TRBV11-2 and TRBJ1-5, the full variable domain reads EAGVAQSPRYKIIEKRQSVAFWCNPISGHATLYWYQQILGQGPKLLIQFQNNGVVDDSQLPKDRFSAERLKGVDSTLKIQPAKLEDSAVYLCASSLDRGGQPQHFGDGTRLSIL.